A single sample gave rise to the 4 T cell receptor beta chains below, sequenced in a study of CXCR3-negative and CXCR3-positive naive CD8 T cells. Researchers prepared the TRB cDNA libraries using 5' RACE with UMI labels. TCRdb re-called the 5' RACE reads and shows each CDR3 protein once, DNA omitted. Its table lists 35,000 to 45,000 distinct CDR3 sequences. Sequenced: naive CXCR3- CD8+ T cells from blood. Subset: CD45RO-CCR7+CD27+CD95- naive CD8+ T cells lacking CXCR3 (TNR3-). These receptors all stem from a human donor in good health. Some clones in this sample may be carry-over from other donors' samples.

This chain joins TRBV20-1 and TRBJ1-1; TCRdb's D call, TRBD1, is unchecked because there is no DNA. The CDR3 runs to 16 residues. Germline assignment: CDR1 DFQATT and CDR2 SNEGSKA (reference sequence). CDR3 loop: CSARVLRQEMNTEAFF.

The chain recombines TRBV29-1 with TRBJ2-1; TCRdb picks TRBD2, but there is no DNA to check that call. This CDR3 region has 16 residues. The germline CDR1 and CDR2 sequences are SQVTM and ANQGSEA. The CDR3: CSVEDPWGSSRNEQFF.

The CDR3 sequence: CASSLPIPQYF. The chain carries TRBV7-9 and TRBJ2-5. This CDR3 is 11 amino acids long. CDR1 SEHNR and CDR2 FQNEAQ come from the germline V gene (reference sequence). The full variable domain, with the rest looked up from reference TRBV7-9 and TRBJ2-5, is DTGVSQNPRHKITKRGQNVTFRCDPISEHNRLYWYRQTLGQGPEFLTYFQNEAQLEKSRLLSDRFSAERPKGSFSTLEIQRTEQGDSAMYLCASSLPIPQYFGPGTRLLVL.

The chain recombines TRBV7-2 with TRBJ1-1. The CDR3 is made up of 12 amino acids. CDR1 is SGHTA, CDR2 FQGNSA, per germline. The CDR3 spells CASSLWDTEAFF.